This T cell receptor (beta chain) was retrieved from a study of T cell clones after liver transplantation. Produced via immunoSEQ multiplex PCR; TCRdb's table is partial and in-frame only. The data hold 55,000 to 70,000 clones, with 80% to 95% observed a single time. V was trimmed by 1 base and J by 2 bases, leaving 17 bases between them. The CDR3 covers 16 residues. Germline V gene data show CDR1 as GTSNPN and CDR2 as SVGIG (reference sequence). V is TRBV30 and J is TRBJ1-2, with TRBD1 as a possible D gene (6 bases). The sample consisted of CD4+ T cells from blood, taken less than 26 months after liver transplant. The TCR was taken from a human patient who received a liver transplant. Part of the T cells may come from the graft donor. The CDR3 region is CAWSATGWGANYGYTF. Here the CDR3 DNA reads TGTGCCTGGAGTGCGACAGGATGGGGGGCCAACTATGGCTACACCTTC.